These 18 T cell receptor beta chains were all obtained from the same sample, sequenced in a study of control samples from healthy donors and cancer patients. TCRdb's copy holds only in-frame clones and misses some; the assay was immunoSEQ multiplex PCR. The table has 100,000 to 150,000 clones, over 75% seen once. The source material was blood. The receptors were sampled from a man aged 18 to 30 in good health.

The chain employs TRBV5-1 and TRBJ1-5; a weak D match, TRBD1 (5 bases). The CDR3 is made up of 15 amino acids. The germline gives CDR1 SGHRS, CDR2 YFSETQ. V was cut by 4 bases and J by 7 bases, with 18 bases left in between. The CDR3, as DNA: TGCGCCAGCAGCCCGAGCGCCAGGGAACTCCAGCCCCAGCATTTT. Encoded protein: CASSPSARELQPQHF.

The chain combines TRBV9 with TRBJ2-5; 7 bases are a match to TRBD1. The CDR3 spans 13 residues. V dropped 4 bases and J dropped 5; count of bases not matched to a gene: 5. The germline V gene has CDR1 SGDLS and CDR2 YYNGEE. The CDR3 here is CASSYRGEETQYF. CDR3 coding DNA: TGTGCCAGCAGCTACAGGGGCGAGGAGACCCAGTACTTC.

The CDR3 here is CASSLDSPSGIQETQYF. CDR3 sequence (DNA): TGTGCCAGCAGCTTAGATAGTCCTAGCGGGATTCAAGAGACCCAGTACTTC. This chain links TRBV11-3 with TRBJ2-5; 9 bases are a match to TRBD2. This CDR3 comprises 17 residues. The germline V gene encodes CDR1 SGHNT and CDR2 YENEEA. V trimming: 0 bases; J trimming: 2 bases; junction bases outside the gene matches: 7.

The J gene is TRBJ2-5, the V gene TRBV3-1 (or the pseudogene TRBV3-2); TRBD2 matches at 11 bases. The trim removed 1 base at V and 3 bases at J, leaving 10 bases unmatched. CDR3 length equals 18 residues. Germline-derived CDR1 and CDR2 are LGHDT and YNNKEL (reference sequence). CDR3 sequence reads: CASSQVYSGGAEEETQYF. In DNA form, the CDR3 reads TGTGCCAGCAGCCAAGTGTATAGCGGGGGGGCGGAGGAAGAGACCCAGTACTTC.

The rearrangement uses TRBV5-5 and TRBJ1-1; a possible D gene is TRBD1 (5 bases). The V and J ends lost 4 bases and 3 bases respectively, with 16 bases between them. This CDR3 contains 15 residues. The germline V gene has CDR1 SGHKS and CDR2 YYEKEE (reference sequence). The CDR3 DNA reads TGTGCCAGCAGCCCCCTGCGGGGGGGAGACACTGAAGCTTTCTTT. Its protein product is CASSPLRGGDTEAFF.

J is TRBJ2-2 and V is TRBV13; D might be TRBD1 or TRBD2, each matching 6 bases. V was pared by 4 bases and J by 2 bases, with 26 bases between. Looked up from germline, CDR1 is PRHDT and CDR2 is FYEKMQ (reference sequence). The CDR3 covers 20 residues. In nucleotides, the CDR3 is TGTGCCAGCAGCTCACGGGTTCAGAGGGGGGCCGGAAGAAACACCGGGGAGCTGTTTTTT. Translation gives CASSSRVQRGAGRNTGELFF.

The chain links TRBV7-9 to TRBJ2-3; no clear D. Germline CDR1 SEHNR, CDR2 FQNEAQ (reference sequence). Deletions cut 1 base from V and 0 bases from J, with 11 bases between. The CDR3 contains 16 residues. CDR3: CASSLVWGTSTDTQYF. CDR3 DNA sequence: TGTGCCAGCAGCTTAGTGTGGGGTACTAGCACAGATACGCAGTATTTT.

V gene TRBV10-3 combines with J gene TRBJ1-1, with TRBD1 identical over 7 bases. The CDR3 sequence is 13 residues long. Germline V gene lookup returns CDR1 ENHRY and CDR2 SYGVKD. After removal of 6 bases from V and 4 bases from J, the junction contained 5 bases not matched to a gene. CDR3 protein: CAIRGTAGTEAFF. The CDR3 region has the DNA TGTGCCATCAGAGGGACAGCGGGCACTGAAGCTTTCTTT.

The V call is TRBV6-2 or TRBV6-3, the J call TRBJ2-7, with no clear D. Germline V gene lookup returns CDR1 MNHEY and CDR2 SVGEGT. The CDR3 spans 14 residues. The V and J ends lost 4 bases and 6 bases respectively, with 16 bases between them. CDR3 sequence reads: CASSFLDISAEQYF. The CDR3 bases are TGTGCCAGCAGTTTTTTGGATATATCCGCCGAGCAGTACTTC.

The rearrangement uses TRBV2 and TRBJ2-5; 9 positions agree with TRBD1. CDR1 and CDR2 (germline): SNHLY, FYNNEI. V shed 8 bases and J 2 bases; nucleotides not matched to a gene: 6. The CDR3 sequence is 14 residues long. CDR3: CASGTGPLQETQYF. In DNA, the CDR3 is TGTGCCAGCGGGACAGGGCCCCTTCAAGAGACCCAGTACTTC.

This clone appeared a single time. CDR3 amino acids: CALSGGGGANVLTF. The CDR3 DNA sequence: TGTGCCTTGAGCGGGGGTGGAGGGGCCAACGTCCTGACTTTC. The chain carries TRBV30 and TRBJ2-6; 8 nucleotides match TRBD2. The CDR3 is 14 residues long. Germline V lookup: CDR1 GTSNPN, CDR2 SVGIG (reference sequence). J was trimmed by 4 bases and V by 7 bases; bases with no gene match: 6.

V is TRBV7-2 and J is TRBJ2-1; 11 bases are shared with TRBD2. CDR3 length: 15 amino acids. V was clipped by 6 bases and J by 8 bases; unmatched bases: 9. Germline assignment: CDR1 SGHTA and CDR2 FQGNSA. Here the CDR3 reads CASSYSGRAIYEQFF. The CDR3 nucleotides read TGTGCCAGCAGTTATAGCGGGAGGGCCATCTATGAGCAGTTCTTC.

The CDR3 loop is CASSDSWGADEQFF. The CDR3 region has the DNA TGTGCCAGCAGTGACTCGTGGGGGGCGGATGAGCAGTTCTTC. V usage is TRBV6-4 and J usage is TRBJ2-1; D may correspond to TRBD1 or TRBD2 (6 bases each). The CDR3 contains 14 residues. The V and J ends lost 0 bases and 8 bases respectively, with 11 bases between them. Germline-derived CDR1 and CDR2 are MRHNA and SNTAGT.

The CDR3 nucleotides read TGTGCCAGCAGCGTAGTTGGGACGTCTTCCTACAATGAGCAGTTCTTC. Translation: CASSVVGTSSYNEQFF. The rearrangement links TRBV9 to TRBJ2-1, with D perhaps given as TRBD1 or TRBD2 (5 bases each). V gave up 0 bases and J gave up 1 base, with 11 bases separating them. Per germline, CDR1 SGDLS and CDR2 YYNGEE. The CDR3 covers 16 residues.

This sequence joins TRBV7-9 and TRBJ1-4; maybe TRBD1 (6 bases). Germline CDR1 reads SEHNR; CDR2 reads FQNEAQ (reference sequence). The ends were cut back, 3 bases at V and 8 bases at J, with 13 bases in the middle. The CDR3 extends over 14 amino acids. Here the CDR3 reads CASSFQGTMEKLFF. CDR3 sequence (DNA): TGTGCCAGCAGCTTTCAGGGGACTATGGAAAAACTGTTTTTT.

CDR3 in amino acids: CASRLPYEQYV. For the CDR3, the DNA is TGTGCCAGCAGATTACCTTACGAGCAGTACGTC. The V call is TRBV7-9, the J call TRBJ2-7; D gene uncertain. Trimming cost V 6 bases and J 4 bases, with 7 bases left between them. The CDR3 extends over 11 amino acids. Germline CDR1 SEHNR, CDR2 FQNEAQ (reference sequence).

This clone was counted a few times. V usage is TRBV11-1 and J usage is TRBJ2-7; 8 bases line up with TRBD1. The CDR3 spans 13 residues. V lost 3 bases and J lost 6; bases outside the gene matches: 4. In germline, CDR1 is SGHAT, CDR2 FQDESV (reference sequence). The CDR3 is CASSLSTGVEQYV. CDR3 nucleotide sequence: TGTGCCAGCAGCTTGTCGACAGGGGTCGAGCAGTACGTC.

V is TRBV18 and J is TRBJ1-1, with 10 bases lining up with TRBD1. In germline, CDR1 is KGHSH, CDR2 LQKENI. The CDR3 runs to 15 residues. V dropped 0 bases and J dropped 5; count of bases not matched to a gene: 3. The CDR3 bases are TGTGCCAGCTCACCACCCGGGACAGGGGAAACTGAAGCTTTCTTT. It codes for CASSPPGTGETEAFF.